The clone carrying this TCR beta chain was recorded at least ten times. As yet, its antigen is unknown. Amplification of TCR beta CDR3 regions used RNA as the template. Using the HTBI primer set, a first-round RT-PCR was run on the TCR CDR3. MiXCR, applied by TCRdb to the multiplex PCR reads, yields one record per CDR3 protein. Counted here are some 580,000 distinct CDR3 sequences, approximately 15% occurring once; the ten biggest clones make up under 3.5%. Among ophthalmopathy patients, the Clinical Activity Score reached at least 3, the NOSPECS grade reached at least 4, and duration remained under 3 months. The PBMCs were sourced from fresh peripheral blood (about 9.7 ml). The data originate from a study of T cells in Graves' hyperthyroidism and ophthalmopathy. Study observations and caveats: Among thyroid clonotypes expanded above 0.001, most also appeared in blood.

Sequencing was done on a sample of blood. The TCR was taken from a middle-aged woman with Graves' ophthalmopathy.

CDR3 in DNA: TGCAGTGTTGCGACAGGCCCGGGGAATACGCAGTATTTT. Translating gives CSVATGPGNTQYF. This chain links TRBV20-1 with TRBJ2-3, with D tentatively TRBD1 (6 bases). Germline lookup yields CDR1 DFQATT and CDR2 SNEGSKA (reference sequence). The CDR3 spans 13 residues. Trimming removed 7 bases at V and 7 bases at J, with 18 bases between.